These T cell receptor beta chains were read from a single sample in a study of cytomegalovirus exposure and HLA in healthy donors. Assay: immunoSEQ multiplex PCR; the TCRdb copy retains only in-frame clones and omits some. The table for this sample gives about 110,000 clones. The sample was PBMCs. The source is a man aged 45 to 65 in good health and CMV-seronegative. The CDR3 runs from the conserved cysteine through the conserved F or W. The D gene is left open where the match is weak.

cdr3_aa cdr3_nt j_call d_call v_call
CAISWEENYGYTF TGTGCCATCTCATGGGAGGAAAACTATGGCTACACCTTC TRBJ1-2 - TRBV2
CASSLAGTGGSTSPLHF TGCGCCAGCAGCTTGGCCGGGACAGGGGGGTCTACTTCACCCCTCCACTTT TRBJ1-6 TRBD1 TRBV5-1
CASSRGQASNYGYTF TGCGCCAGCAGCCGAGGACAGGCCTCCAACTATGGCTACACCTTC TRBJ1-2 TRBD1 TRBV4-3
CASSIEGSGSYTEAFF TGTGCCAGTAGTATCGAGGGATCGGGTTCCTACACTGAAGCTTTCTTT TRBJ1-1 - TRBV19
CASSPGQGSSYEQYF TGTGCCAGCAGCCCGGGACAGGGAAGCTCCTACGAGCAGTACTTC TRBJ2-7 TRBD1 TRBV5-4
CASSLNNYEQYF TGTGCCAGCAGCTTAAACAACTACGAGCAGTACTTC TRBJ2-7 - TRBV11-2
CASRGTLGEQFF TGTGCCAGCAGGGGGACACTGGGGGAGCAGTTCTTC TRBJ2-1 - TRBV6-1
CASSLRQAAGLDNEQFF TGCGCCAGCAGCCTACGACAGGCGGCCGGGTTGGACAATGAGCAGTTCTTC TRBJ2-1 - TRBV4-1
CAWSVRVNYEQYF TGTGCCTGGAGTGTGAGGGTAAACTACGAGCAGTACTTC TRBJ2-7 - TRBV30
CASSLGGPGTRQFF TGTGCCAGCAGTTTAGGGGGCCCCGGGACTAGACAGTTCTTC TRBJ2-1 TRBD2 TRBV28
CASSQDRDRGLYGYTF TGTGCCAGCAGCCAAGATCGGGACAGGGGGCTGTATGGCTACACCTTC TRBJ1-2 TRBD1 TRBV4-2
CASSLIGGTEAFF TGTGCCAGCTCGCTCATCGGGGGCACTGAAGCTTTCTTT TRBJ1-1 - TRBV18
CASSEVGGITEAFF TGTGCCAGCAGTGAAGTGGGGGGGATCACTGAAGCTTTCTTT TRBJ1-1 - TRBV25-1
CASSFSSGGSYNEQFF TGTGCCAGCAGCTTCTCTAGCGGGGGCTCCTACAATGAGCAGTTCTTC TRBJ2-1 TRBD2 TRBV7-3
CASSLFQVAGAKNIQYF TGTGCCAGCAGCTTATTTCAGGTCGCAGGGGCCAAAAACATTCAGTACTTC TRBJ2-4 - TRBV7-8
CASSSRSGSTQYF TGTGCCAGCAGTTCGAGATCCGGGAGCACGCAGTATTTT TRBJ2-3 - TRBV27
CASSLDSETEAFF TGCGCCAGCAGCCTGGACAGTGAAACTGAAGCTTTCTTT TRBJ1-1 - TRBV4-3
CASRGAHTDTQYF TGTGCCAGCCGGGGGGCCCACACAGATACGCAGTATTTT TRBJ2-3 - TRBV6-1
CASSRTSGLGDTQYF TGTGCCAGCAGTCGGACTAGCGGGCTAGGAGATACGCAGTATTTT TRBJ2-3 TRBD2 TRBV2
CASSQVGVSYEQYF TGTGCCAGCAGCCAAGTCGGGGTTTCCTACGAGCAGTACTTC TRBJ2-7 - TRBV14
CSASQGNEQFF TGCAGTGCTAGTCAGGGGAATGAGCAGTTCTTC TRBJ2-1 - TRBV20-1
CASRGGNTEAFF TGTGCCAGCAGGGGGGGGAACACTGAAGCTTTCTTT TRBJ1-1 - TRBV6-5
CASSLEGGTEAFF TGTGCCAGCAGTCTGGAGGGTGGCACTGAAGCTTTCTTT TRBJ1-1 - TRBV5-4
CASSSGTVADTQYF TGTGCCAGCAGCTCCGGGACAGTCGCAGATACGCAGTATTTT TRBJ2-3 TRBD1 TRBV5-4
CASRTSDLSYNEQFF TGTGCCAGCAGAACAAGCGATCTTTCCTACAATGAGCAGTTCTTC TRBJ2-1 - TRBV6-5
CASSESGTDTQYF TGTGCCAGCAGTGAATCGGGCACAGATACGCAGTATTTT TRBJ2-3 - TRBV6-1
CASSFRGDYEQYF TGTGCCAGCAGTTTCAGGGGAGACTACGAGCAGTACTTC TRBJ2-7 - TRBV6-5
CASSSTGSGIGGYTF TGTGCCAGCAGCTCAACAGGGAGTGGTATTGGTGGCTACACCTTC TRBJ1-2 - TRBV7-9
CASSPLTGDTGELFF TGTGCCAGTAGTCCATTGACAGGGGATACCGGGGAGCTGTTTTTT TRBJ2-2 TRBD1 TRBV19
CASSRQRGSYEQYF TGTGCCAGCAGTAGACAGCGGGGAAGTTACGAGCAGTACTTC TRBJ2-7 TRBD2 TRBV7-2
CASRLESNQPQHF TGCGCCAGCAGATTAGAAAGCAATCAGCCCCAGCATTTT TRBJ1-5 - TRBV5-1
CASSLAGPDTFF TGTGCCAGCAGCTTAGCTGGGCCTGATACTTTCTTT TRBJ1-1 - TRBV7-9
CASSYSPLLGIDGYTF TGTGCCAGCAGTTACTCCCCCTTGCTAGGTATTGACGGCTACACCTTC TRBJ1-2 - TRBV6-5
CASSQGGRGYTEAFF TGCGCCAGCAGCCAAGGTGGCAGGGGATACACTGAAGCTTTCTTT TRBJ1-1 - TRBV4-1
CASSQVWVRRGDEQYF TGTGCCAGCAGCCAAGTATGGGTGCGCAGGGGGGACGAGCAGTACTTC TRBJ2-7 - TRBV4-2
CASSPSGLNTEAFF TGTGCCAGCAGCCCGTCGGGGTTAAACACTGAAGCTTTCTTT TRBJ1-1 - TRBV7-2
CASSQVGQGATGYTF TGCGCCAGCAGCCAAGTTGGACAGGGGGCCACTGGCTACACCTTC TRBJ1-2 TRBD1 TRBV4-1
CAWSPNQYEQYF TGTGCCTGGAGTCCAAACCAGTACGAGCAGTACTTC TRBJ2-7 - TRBV30
CASSLGLASYNEQFF TGTGCCAGCAGCTTGGGACTAGCGTCCTACAATGAGCAGTTCTTC TRBJ2-1 TRBD2 TRBV7-2
CASSFRREQETQYF TGTGCCAGTAGTTTTCGGAGGGAGCAAGAGACCCAGTACTTC TRBJ2-5 - TRBV19
CASSQGGSSREQFF TGCGCCAGCAGCCAAGGTGGGAGCTCGCGTGAGCAGTTCTTC TRBJ2-1 - TRBV4-3
CASSPTDTTTEAFF TGTGCCAGCTCACCTACGGACACGACAACTGAAGCTTTCTTT TRBJ1-1 - TRBV18
CAISESRAGEGIRELFF TGTGCCATCAGTGAGTCAAGAGCGGGTGAAGGAATCCGGGAGCTGTTTTTT TRBJ2-2 - TRBV10-3
CASSVGGLGANVLTF TGTGCCAGCAGCGTAGGGGGCCTCGGGGCCAACGTCCTGACTTTC TRBJ2-6 - TRBV9